This entry lists 8 T cell receptor beta chains sequenced from one sample in a study of T cells in Graves' hyperthyroidism and ophthalmopathy. Researchers took RNA transcripts and amplified the TCR beta CDR3 regions from them. The primer set for the first-round RT-PCR of the TCR CDR3 was HTBI. From the multiplex PCR reads, TCRdb called clonotypes with MiXCR, one entry per CDR3 protein. The table includes approximately 610,000 distinct CDR3 sequences, over 15% detected once. The source material was blood. Receptor source: a woman younger than 35 with Graves' hyperthyroidism.

Points on this clonotype: A read error may account for a junction end that differs from germline. J is TRBJ1-1 and V is TRBV6-5; the D is unclear. This CDR3 is built from 13 residues. Germline V CDR1 and CDR2: MNHEY, SVGAGI. The CDR3 region has the DNA TGTGCCGGCAGTTACGCGGCGAACACTGAAGCTTTCTTT. Its protein product is CAGSYAANTEAFF.

The chain has TRBV6-1 and TRBJ2-2; 8 nucleotides match TRBD2. Germline CDR1 is MNHNS and CDR2 is SASEGT. The CDR3 covers 14 residues. With 6 bases clipped from V and 6 bases from J, the junction kept 6 bases outside the gene matches. CDR3 in DNA: TGTGCCAGCAGGGAGGTTAGCGGGGCCGGGGAGCTGTTTTTT. This sequence encodes CASREVSGAGELFF.

CDR3 DNA: TGCAGTGCTAGGATGGGGGACAGCCTCTACAATGAGCAGTTCTTC. Amino acid sequence: CSARMGDSLYNEQFF. V usage is TRBV20-1 and J usage is TRBJ2-1, with 7 bases fitting TRBD1. V was clipped by 3 bases and J by 3 bases; unmatched bases: 8. The CDR3 runs 15 residues. Germline CDR1 and CDR2: DFQATT and SNEGSKA (reference sequence).

This clonotype was detected only a few times. The rearrangement joins TRBV4-1 to TRBJ1-6, with D possibly matching TRBD1 (5 bases). V gave up 0 bases and J gave up 0 bases, with 9 bases separating them. Germline CDR1 reads MGHRA; CDR2 reads YSYEKL. CDR3 length equals 17 residues. The CDR3 coding sequence is TGCGCCAGCAGCCAAGATGGGGGGAGCTCCTATAATTCACCCCTCCACTTT. This codes for CASSQDGGSSYNSPLHF.

This clonotype was seen at least ten times. The rearrangement links TRBV30 to TRBJ1-2, with 10 bases that match TRBD1. V shed 2 bases and J 7 bases; nucleotides not matched to a gene: 4. The CDR3 extends over 13 amino acids. From germline, CDR1 is GTSNPN and CDR2 SVGIG (reference sequence). CDR3 sequence reads: CAWSRQGARGYTF. The CDR3 nucleotides are TGTGCCTGGAGTCGACAGGGGGCGCGTGGCTACACCTTC.

With respect to this clonotype: This clone may be a read error of a much larger clone one base away. The rearrangement links TRBV11-3 to TRBJ1-6, with TRBD1 as a possible D gene (5 bases). The CDR3 has 14 amino acids. CDR1 and CDR2 (germline): SGHNT, YENEEA. Between the trimmed V and J ends, which lost 1 base and 10 bases, there was a span of 11 bases. CDR3 sequence (DNA): TGTGCCAGCAGCTTAGCAGGGCAAAGGTCACCCCTCCACTTT. Protein sequence: CASSLAGQRSPLHF.

The CDR3 loop reads CASSESPGSPETQYF. DNA for the CDR3: TGTGCCAGCAGTGAAAGTCCAGGGAGTCCAGAGACCCAGTACTTC. The chain couples TRBV6-1 to TRBJ2-5, with D possibly being TRBD1 or TRBD2 (5 bases each). Trimming stripped 2 bases from V and 4 bases from J, with 14 bases between. The V gene's germline CDR1 is MNHNS and CDR2 SASEGT. The CDR3 has 15 amino acids.

This clonotype has ten or more counts. The chain is built from TRBV20-1 and TRBJ2-5; 7 bases map to TRBD1. V was clipped by 6 bases and J by 3 bases; unmatched bases: 4. Germline V CDR1 and CDR2: DFQATT, SNEGSKA (reference sequence). The CDR3 loop spans 12 amino acids. The CDR3 DNA follows: TGCAGTGCGGAAGGACAGGAAGAGACCCAGTACTTC. Encoded protein: CSAEGQEETQYF.